Listed below are T cell receptor beta chains from one sample, sequenced in a study of T cell changes during pregnancy in multiple sclerosis. Data came from immunoSEQ multiplex PCR; TCRdb stores just in-frame clones and leaves some out. The top ten hold around 0.5% of the sample, which has under 85,000 clones, 75% to 95% seen once. The specimen comprised CD4+ T cells from peripheral blood mononuclear cells, sampled in the second trimester of pregnancy. The receptors here all came from a female donor with multiple sclerosis, enrolled in a pregnancy study. Both conserved end residues are part of each CDR3. The D gene is left open where the match is weak. The size field is filled for only some rows; it gives once, few, many or a size class.

clone size: .
V gene: TRBV12-2
D gene: .
J gene: TRBJ1-5
CDR3 DNA: TGTGCAAGTCGCCCCCTTGAATCACTTGGCAATCAGCCCCAGCATTTT
CDR3 protein: CASRPLESLGNQPQHF

clone size: .
V gene: TRBV18
D gene: TRBD1
J gene: TRBJ1-1
CDR3 DNA: TGTGCCAGCTCACCACGGCGGCAGGGGGTAACCACTGAAGCTTTCTTT
CDR3 protein: CASSPRRQGVTTEAFF

clone size: .
V gene: TRBV20-1
D gene: .
J gene: TRBJ1-2
CDR3 DNA: TGCAGTGCTAGAGACAGCTATGGCTACACCTTC
CDR3 protein: CSARDSYGYTF

clone size: .
V gene: TRBV20-1
D gene: .
J gene: TRBJ2-3
CDR3 DNA: TGCAGTGCGCTACTAGATACGCAGTATTTT
CDR3 protein: CSALLDTQYF

clone size: .
V gene: TRBV4-3
D gene: .
J gene: TRBJ1-6
CDR3 DNA: TGCGCCAGCAGCCAAGATCAGGATTCACCCCTCCACTTT
CDR3 protein: CASSQDQDSPLHF

clone size: .
V gene: TRBV15
D gene: .
J gene: TRBJ1-1
CDR3 DNA: TGTGCCACCAGCAGAAGCAGGGTTTCGGGCACTGAAGCTTTCTTT
CDR3 protein: CATSRSRVSGTEAFF

clone size: .
V gene: TRBV18
D gene: TRBD1
J gene: TRBJ2-7
CDR3 DNA: TGTGCCAGCTCACCAGTCGGACAGGGTTCCGAGCAGTACTTC
CDR3 protein: CASSPVGQGSEQYF

clone size: .
V gene: TRBV6-5
D gene: .
J gene: TRBJ2-4
CDR3 DNA: TGTGCCAGCAGTTACTCCGAAAGCCGGAACATTCAGTACTTC
CDR3 protein: CASSYSESRNIQYF

clone size: .
V gene: TRBV9
D gene: .
J gene: TRBJ1-3
CDR3 DNA: TGTGCCAGCAGCGTCCAGGGCGGAAACACCATATATTTT
CDR3 protein: CASSVQGGNTIYF

clone size: .
V gene: TRBV30
D gene: TRBD2
J gene: TRBJ2-1
CDR3 DNA: TGTGCCTGGAGTACGACCGGGACTAGCGGGAGAGGGAATGGGTTCTTC
CDR3 protein: CAWSTTGTSGRGNGFF

clone size: .
V gene: TRBV2
D gene: TRBD2
J gene: TRBJ2-7
CDR3 DNA: TGTGCCAGCAGTGAATTGGCACTAGCGGGGAACGAGCAGTACTTC
CDR3 protein: CASSELALAGNEQYF

clone size: .
V gene: TRBV2
D gene: .
J gene: TRBJ1-2
CDR3 DNA: TGTGCCAGCAGTGAAGCGCTCGGGGGGTATGGCTACACCTTC
CDR3 protein: CASSEALGGYGYTF

clone size: .
V gene: TRBV30
D gene: .
J gene: TRBJ1-4
CDR3 DNA: TGTGCCTGGACCCTACCGGGAGGAAGAGAAAAACTGTTTTTT
CDR3 protein: CAWTLPGGREKLFF

clone size: .
V gene: TRBV29-1
D gene: .
J gene: TRBJ2-5
CDR3 DNA: TGCAGCGTTGGGGGCGGAGATACCCAGTACTTC
CDR3 protein: CSVGGGDTQYF

clone size: .
V gene: TRBV10-2
D gene: TRBD1
J gene: TRBJ2-2
CDR3 DNA: TGCGCCAGCACTCGACAGGGGGCTTGGACCGGGGAGCTGTTTTTT
CDR3 protein: CASTRQGAWTGELFF

clone size: few
V gene: TRBV29-1
D gene: TRBD1
J gene: TRBJ1-2
CDR3 DNA: TGCAGCGTTGGGGACAGAGCCCATCACTTC
CDR3 protein: CSVGDRAHHF

clone size: .
V gene: TRBV29-1
D gene: TRBD2
J gene: TRBJ2-7
CDR3 DNA: TGCAGCGTTATGCTAGCGGGAGTCTCCTACGAGCAGTACTTC
CDR3 protein: CSVMLAGVSYEQYF

clone size: .
V gene: TRBV7-8
D gene: .
J gene: TRBJ2-4
CDR3 DNA: TGTGCCAGCAGCCAGTCCAGATTAGCCAAAAACATTCAGTACTTC
CDR3 protein: CASSQSRLAKNIQYF

clone size: once
V gene: TRBV5-4
D gene: .
J gene: TRBJ2-1
CDR3 DNA: TGTGCCAGCAGCCCGGGGGGTTGGACAGGGATCAATGAGCAGTTCTTC
CDR3 protein: CASSPGGWTGINEQFF

clone size: .
V gene: TRBV11-3
D gene: TRBD1
J gene: TRBJ1-1
CDR3 DNA: TGTGCCAGCAGCAGAGGACAGGGGGACCTGAACACTGAAGCTTTCTTT
CDR3 protein: CASSRGQGDLNTEAFF

clone size: .
V gene: TRBV7-3
D gene: TRBD1
J gene: TRBJ2-5
CDR3 DNA: TGTGCCAGCAGCGCCCGGGACAGGATACAAGAGACCCAGTACTTC
CDR3 protein: CASSARDRIQETQYF